This T cell receptor beta chain emerged from a study of blood T cell repertoires in COVID-19. V gave up 0 bases and J gave up 0 bases; unmatched junction bases: 11. The CDR3 runs 19 residues. Looked up from germline, CDR1 is SGHDN and CDR2 is FVKESK. Profiling relied on immunoSEQ multiplex PCR, and the TCRdb table lists in-frame clones only, not all of them. Here the sample spans approximately 230,000 clones, approximately 90% being singletons. This receptor was obtained from a woman in her late teens or twenties who had recovered from COVID-19. This chain links TRBV14 with TRBJ2-1, with 7 nucleotides matching TRBD2. The source material was PBMCs or T cells enriched from blood (not recorded which). The CDR3 region is CASSQDWGLRTISYNEQFF. CDR3 sequence (DNA): TGTGCCAGCAGCCAAGATTGGGGACTACGAACCATCTCCTACAATGAGCAGTTCTTC.